What follows are 24 T cell receptor beta chains derived from one specimen sequenced in a study of T cells in Graves' hyperthyroidism and ophthalmopathy. Regions amplified from RNA transcripts were the TCR beta CDR3 regions. HTBI primers were used for first-round RT-PCR of the TCR CDR3. TCRdb reprocessed the multiplex PCR reads via MiXCR and lists one record per CDR3 protein. This table has hundreds of thousands of distinct CDR3 sequences, roughly a quarter appearing once. Sequenced material: blood. These receptors were collected from a woman between 25 and 40 years old with Graves' ophthalmopathy.

The chain recombines TRBV3-1 with TRBJ1-1, with unresolved D. Germline V gene data show CDR1 as LGHDT and CDR2 as YNNKEL (reference sequence). V was shortened by 2 bases and J by 9 bases, with 19 bases between the two germline ends. The CDR3 length is 15 residues. The CDR3 is CASSQIVSGSRQAFF. The CDR3 nucleotides are TGTGCCAGCAGCCAAATAGTGTCTGGCAGCCGCCAAGCTTTCTTT. The full variable domain, its missing parts supplied by reference TRBV3-1 and TRBJ1-1, is DTAVSQTPKYLVTQMGNDKSIKCEQNLGHDTMYWYKQDSKKFLKIMFSYNNKELIINETVPNRFSPKSPDKAHLNLHINSLELGDSAVYFCASSQIVSGSRQAFFGQGTRLTVV.

This clonotype occurred many times. The V and J genes are TRBV5-1 and TRBJ1-3; D is uncertain. The CDR3 runs 16 residues. V dropped 1 base and J dropped 2 bases, with 13 bases sitting between them. Germline V gene sequence: CDR1 SGHRS, CDR2 YFSETQ. This chain's CDR3 is CASSLYPEVAGNTIYF. The CDR3 bases are TGCGCCAGCAGCTTGTATCCCGAAGTGGCTGGAAACACCATATATTTT.

This clonotype was recorded at least ten times. The chain carries TRBV30 and TRBJ1-1; D unresolved. Germline assignment: CDR1 GTSNPN and CDR2 SVGIG (reference sequence). Trimming took 2 bases from V and 4 from J, leaving 8 bases between them. The CDR3 has 12 amino acids. For the CDR3, the DNA is TGTGCCTGGAGTCAGCTGGTCACTGAAGCTTTCTTT. Its translation is CAWSQLVTEAFF.

The table lists this clonotype with many counts. V usage is TRBV11-1 and J usage is TRBJ1-2; 7 nucleotides line up with TRBD1. The CDR3 sequence is 14 residues long. Germline V gene lookup returns CDR1 SGHAT and CDR2 FQDESV (reference sequence). With 5 bases clipped from V and 4 bases from J, the junction kept 7 bases outside the gene matches. CDR3 coding DNA: TGTGCCAGCAGCGTAGACAGGGATGGCTATGGCTACACCTTC. It yields the protein CASSVDRDGYGYTF. The full variable domain, rest sourced from reference TRBV11-1 and TRBJ1-2, is EAEVAQSPRYKITEKSQAVAFWCDPISGHATLYWYRQILGQGPELLVQFQDESVVDDSQLPKDRFSAERLKGVDSTLKIQPAELGDSAMYLCASSVDRDGYGYTFGSGTRLTVV.

There are many counts of this clonotype. CDR3 sequence reads: CASSLVDIGEQYF. The CDR3 DNA reads as TGTGCCAGCAGCTTAGTGGATATCGGCGAGCAGTACTTC. The rearrangement links TRBV7-2 to TRBJ2-7, with no clear D. This CDR3 comprises 13 residues. V was cut by 1 base and J by 6 bases, with 10 bases left in between. CDR1 is SGHTA and CDR2 is FQGNSA in the germline V gene.

This clonotype has ten or more counts. The gene calls are TRBV20-1 and TRBJ2-7; TRBD1 agrees at 9 bases. After removal of 2 bases from V and 3 bases from J, the junction contained 5 bases not matched to a gene. The CDR3 totals 14 residues. CDR1 DFQATT and CDR2 SNEGSKA come from the germline V gene (reference sequence). Here the CDR3 reads CSARPPGQGYEQYF. The CDR3 DNA reads TGCAGTGCTAGACCGCCGGGACAGGGCTACGAGCAGTACTTC.

The sample holds many counts of this clonotype. The rearrangement joins TRBV6-1 to TRBJ2-7; D remains unclear. Germline V gives CDR1 MNHNS, CDR2 SASEGT. CDR3 length: 16 amino acids. With 3 bases removed from V and 0 bases from J, the gap between germline ends came to 15 bases. DNA of the CDR3: TGTGCCAGCAGTGATCACGGCAGATGGAGCTCCTACGAGCAGTACTTC. Translated: CASSDHGRWSSYEQYF.

The V and J genes are TRBV6-1 and TRBJ1-1; D is ambiguous. The CDR3 length is 13 residues. V gave up 3 bases and J gave up 4 bases, with 9 bases separating them. Germline-derived CDR1 and CDR2 are MNHNS and SASEGT. The CDR3 sequence: CASSDRAGTEAFF. The CDR3 coding sequence is TGTGCCAGCAGTGATAGGGCGGGCACTGAAGCTTTCTTT.

This clonotype has at least ten counts. The genes are TRBV6-2 or TRBV6-3 and TRBJ1-5, with D possibly being TRBD1 (5 bases). V shed 9 bases and J shed 1 base, with 16 bases lying between them. The CDR3 covers 15 residues. CDR1 is MNHEY, CDR2 SVGEGT, per germline. The CDR3: CASWVAQGSNQPQHF. The CDR3 DNA follows: TGTGCCAGTTGGGTAGCCCAGGGCAGCAATCAGCCCCAGCATTTT.

The rearrangement links TRBV20-1 to TRBJ1-5; weak D call: TRBD1 (5 bases). V lost 2 bases to trimming and J lost 6 bases, with 14 bases between them. The CDR3 consists of 14 residues. Per germline, CDR1 DFQATT and CDR2 SNEGSKA (reference sequence). CDR3 coding DNA: TGCAGTGCTAGACAACCGGGGGGGGTTCAGCCCCAGCATTTT. Amino acids: CSARQPGGVQPQHF.

The sample holds many counts of this clonotype. V is TRBV6-2 or TRBV6-3 and J is TRBJ1-5; no clear D gene. V shed 5 bases and J shed 7 bases, with 12 bases lying between them. Germline lookup yields CDR1 MNHEY and CDR2 SVGEGT. There are 13 residues in the CDR3. In DNA form, the CDR3 reads TGTGCCAGCAGTGGCCGTTTGATCCAGCCCCAGCATTTT. It is translated as CASSGRLIQPQHF.

This clonotype has at least ten counts. The chain employs TRBV12-3 or TRBV12-4 and TRBJ2-7; D uncertain. The CDR3 has 17 amino acids. Trimming removed 1 base from V and 0 bases from J, with 16 bases in between. CDR3 sequence: CASSLGIPAATSYEQYF. In DNA form, the CDR3 reads TGTGCCAGCAGTTTAGGTATTCCGGCAGCTACCTCCTACGAGCAGTACTTC.

This clonotype was seen repeatedly, ten times or more. The V and J genes are TRBV9 and TRBJ2-7; 7 bases line up with TRBD1. The CDR3 has 16 amino acids. The germline V gene encodes CDR1 SGDLS and CDR2 YYNGEE. V dropped 2 bases and J dropped 5; count of bases not matched to a gene: 13. The CDR3 nucleotides read TGTGCCAGCAGCGTTAGGAGAGACAGGGAGCTGGACGAGCAGTACTTC. Protein product: CASSVRRDRELDEQYF.

The V call is TRBV7-3, the J call TRBJ1-1, with D tentatively TRBD1 (5 bases). V was clipped by 5 bases and J by 2 bases, with 15 bases between them. This CDR3 contains 15 residues. CDR1 SGHTA and CDR2 FQGTGA come from the germline V gene. This CDR3 is CASSPGPLSNTEAFF. DNA of the CDR3: TGTGCCAGCAGCCCGGGACCCCTGAGCAACACTGAAGCTTTCTTT.

This clonotype has a count of ten or more. V usage is TRBV6-2 or TRBV6-3 and J usage is TRBJ1-2; D is possibly TRBD1 (5 bases). The CDR3 is made up of 13 amino acids. V was cut by 6 bases and J by 8 bases, with 16 bases left in between. CDR1 and CDR2 from the germline V gene are MNHEY and SVGEGT. In nucleotides, the CDR3 is TGTGCCAGCAGACACATAGGACATCTAGGCTACACCTTC. As protein: CASRHIGHLGYTF.

This clonotype was seen a handful of times. The chain carries TRBV7-3 and TRBJ1-1; 10 bases are shared with TRBD1. Germline CDR1 and CDR2: SGHTA and FQGTGA. The J segment lost 5 bases and the V segment lost 5 bases, leaving 14 bases of the junction unmatched. There are 17 residues in the CDR3. CDR3 in amino acids: CASSVGTGDVPKTEAFF. The CDR3 nucleotides are TGTGCCAGCAGCGTAGGGACAGGGGATGTACCGAAGACTGAAGCTTTCTTT.

This clonotype was detected many times. The genes are TRBV4-1 and TRBJ2-7; TRBD2 agrees at 10 bases. In germline, CDR1 is MGHRA, CDR2 YSYEKL. The V and J ends lost 8 bases and 0 bases, in that order; junction bases with no gene match: 10. The CDR3 has 16 amino acids. The CDR3 spells CASGQISGGPSYEQYF. The CDR3 DNA is TGCGCCAGCGGTCAAATTAGCGGGGGGCCCTCCTACGAGCAGTACTTC.

V is TRBV2 and J is TRBJ1-4; possible D gene TRBD1, 5 bases. Per the germline V gene, CDR1 is SNHLY and CDR2 is FYNNEI. The CDR3 is 15 residues long. V lost 4 bases to trimming and J lost 3 bases, with 12 bases between them. The CDR3 DNA is TGTGCCAGCAGTGCAGGGTTATCGGCTAATGAAAAACTGTTTTTT. Translating gives CASSAGLSANEKLFF.

This clonotype has ten or more counts. The chain uses TRBV10-3 and TRBJ1-2; D gene uncertain. Germline V gene sequence: CDR1 ENHRY, CDR2 SYGVKD. The CDR3 runs to 12 residues. V lost 0 bases to trimming and J lost 6 bases, with 5 bases between them. CDR3 region: CAISESTNGYTF. CDR3 coding DNA: TGTGCCATCAGTGAGTCGACGAATGGCTACACCTTC.

As regards this clonotype: No conserved phenylalanine or tryptophan ends this CDR3, so it is likely a read error. This rearrangement joins TRBV28 to TRBJ1-2, with D possibly TRBD1 on 6 matching bases. The CDR3 covers 13 residues. Looked up from germline, CDR1 is MDHEN and CDR2 is SYDVKM. CDR3 bases: TGTGCCAGCAGATTATCGACAGGCTATGGCTACACCTAC. Protein: CASRLSTGYGYTY.

This clonotype has at least ten counts. The J gene is TRBJ2-2, the V gene TRBV12-3 or TRBV12-4, with 9 nucleotides matching TRBD2. J gave up 5 bases and V 6 bases, and 7 bases lay outside the gene matches. The CDR3 has 15 residues. The CDR3 nucleotides are TGTGCCAGCAGCCCCCTAGCGGGGCAAACCGGGGAGCTGTTTTTT. Protein sequence: CASSPLAGQTGELFF.

As concerns this clonotype: A single base separates this from a much larger clone, so it may be a read error. This rearrangement joins TRBV12-5 to TRBJ2-2; the D gene is possibly TRBD2 (5 bases). Germline V gene sequence: CDR1 LGHNT, CDR2 FRNRAP. The CDR3 is 12 amino acids. This CDR3 reads CASGFETGELLF. The CDR3, as DNA: TGTGCTAGTGGTTTTGAAACCGGGGAGCTGCTTTTT.

This clonotype was detected many times. The chain carries TRBV6-1 and TRBJ1-2; tentative D call: TRBD1 (6 bases). The germline V gene encodes CDR1 MNHNS and CDR2 SASEGT. The CDR3 length is 14 residues. Trimming left V 2 bases short and J 4 bases short, with 11 bases between. CDR3: CASSEYRVGYGYTF. In DNA, the CDR3 is TGTGCCAGCAGTGAATACAGGGTGGGCTATGGCTACACCTTC.

The chain uses TRBV24-1 and TRBJ2-1; 11 nucleotides agree with TRBD2. Germline V gene lookup returns CDR1 KGHDR and CDR2 SFDVKD. Trimming took 3 bases from V and 6 from J; bases not matched to a gene: 6. The CDR3 covers 16 residues. CDR3 nucleotides: TGTGCCACCAGTGATCCCGGGACTAGCGGCTCCAATGAGCAGTTCTTC. This codes for CATSDPGTSGSNEQFF.